The 6 T cell receptor beta chains below come from one sample, sequenced in a study of cytomegalovirus exposure and HLA in healthy donors. This PCR relied on a set of 60 Vbeta primers and 13 Jbeta primers. Profiling relied on immunoSEQ multiplex PCR, and the TCRdb table lists in-frame clones only, not all of them. The listing records about 54,000 clones. The specimen sequenced was PBMCs. Receptors originate from a woman in her thirties or forties in good health and CMV-seronegative.

The V and J genes are TRBV15 and TRBJ2-5; 10 bases fit TRBD2. After removal of 8 bases from V and 4 bases from J, the junction contained 16 bases not matched to a gene. This CDR3 comprises 17 residues. The germline gives CDR1 LNHNV, CDR2 YYDKDF (reference sequence). CDR3 amino acids: CATAGDSGGRRRETQYF. CDR3 DNA sequence: TGTGCCACCGCCGGGGATAGCGGGGGGCGGCGTAGAGAGACCCAGTACTTC.

The rearrangement uses TRBV18 and TRBJ1-4; 9 nucleotides agree with TRBD1. V trimming: 0 bases; J trimming: 7 bases; junction bases outside the gene matches: 3. CDR3 length: 15 amino acids. Germline assignment: CDR1 KGHSH and CDR2 LQKENI. CDR3 bases: TGTGCCAGCTCACCACCGGGACAGGGTGGTGAAAAACTGTTTTTT. Translation gives CASSPPGQGGEKLFF.

The V and J genes are TRBV18 and TRBJ2-3; a possible D gene is TRBD2 (6 bases). Deletions cut 3 bases from V and 4 bases from J, with 11 bases between. The CDR3 contains 14 residues. Germline CDR1 reads KGHSH; CDR2 reads LQKENI. The CDR3 nucleotides are TGTGCCAGCTCACCGGAACGCGGGGCAGATACGCAGTATTTT. It is translated as CASSPERGADTQYF.

The J gene is TRBJ2-7, the V gene TRBV6-5, with D maybe TRBD2 (5 bases). This CDR3 has 14 residues. V lost 4 bases and J lost 4, with 14 bases in between. Germline-derived CDR1 and CDR2 are MNHEY and SVGAGI. CDR3 nucleotides: TGTGCCAGCAGTTCCCGTCCAGCGGTTTACGAGCAGTACTTC. Its protein is CASSSRPAVYEQYF.

The rearrangement uses TRBV19 and TRBJ1-2; TRBD1 is a possible D gene (6 bases). Trimming removed 6 bases at V and 3 bases at J, with 17 bases between. The CDR3 has 15 amino acids. Germline assignment: CDR1 LNHDA and CDR2 SQIVND (reference sequence). The CDR3: CASSEQGGFDYGYTF. For the CDR3, the DNA is TGTGCCAGTAGCGAACAGGGAGGGTTCGACTATGGCTACACCTTC.

CDR3 coding DNA: TGTGCCAGCAGCCCGTCTGGCGGGGTAAACACCGGGGAGCTGTTTTTT. It specifies CASSPSGGVNTGELFF. The V gene is TRBV7-6, the J gene TRBJ2-2, with D maybe TRBD2 (6 bases). Germline values: CDR1 SGHVS, CDR2 FNYEAQ. CDR3 length equals 16 residues. V lost 5 bases and J lost 2, with 15 bases in between.